This T cell receptor (beta chain) stems from a study of blood T cell repertoires in COVID-19. As for the study in general: Italy, Spain and the United States were the sources of the convalescent and acute COVID-19 samples. PBMCs, B-cell-depleted T cells, or T cells provided the cDNA or gDNA that made up the material.

Per the authors' pipeline: Amplification from reference gene primers served as the basis for estimated nucleated cell counts. Produced via immunoSEQ multiplex PCR; TCRdb's table is partial and in-frame only. The DNA gave D and trimming, while V, J and clone size come from that table. The table lists roughly 230,000 clones, under 90% of them singletons, with roughly 3.5% in the top ten. The junction had 5 bases not matched to a gene; V was cut back by 10 bases and J by 3 bases. The CDR3 sequence is 14 residues long. Germline CDR1 and CDR2: LNHDA and SQIVND (reference sequence). Cohorts were based on clinical histories the participants reported.

The receptor's source is a woman aged 55-70 years who had recovered from COVID-19. The material sequenced was PBMCs or T cells enriched from blood (not recorded which). The chain employs TRBV19 and TRBJ2-3, with 12 bases matching TRBD2. The CDR3 coding sequence is TGTGCCACTGGACTAGCGGGGCTAACAGATACGCAGTATTTT. Its translation is CATGLAGLTDTQYF. Supplemented by reference TRBV19 and TRBJ2-3, the full variable domain reads DGGITQSPKYLFRKEGQNVTLSCEQNLNHDAMYWYRQDPGQGLRLIYYSQIVNDFQKGDIAEGYSVSREKKESFPLTVTSAQKNPTAFYLCATGLAGLTDTQYFGPGTRLTVL.